This T cell receptor beta chain was observed in a study of T-cell memory formation after mild COVID-19. The CDR3 length is 12 residues. The V gene lost 3 bases and the J gene lost 4 bases, with 6 bases spanning the gap. Germline lookup yields CDR1 SGHTA and CDR2 FQGNSA. This clonotype was observed a few times. TCRdb analysed the 5' RACE reads with MiXCR anew, one entry per CDR3 protein. The sample contains 250,000 to 350,000 distinct CDR3 sequences, approximately 15% of which appear only once. The clonotype was recovered from a man aged 18 to 29 who had mild COVID-19 (a few samples of this study predate the infection). Cell type and time point are not known. The chain combines TRBV7-2 with TRBJ1-2; D is perhaps TRBD1 (6 bases). The sample taken for sequencing was PBMCs or a T cell subset sorted from them (not recorded which). The CDR3 sequence: CASSLTGYGYTF. The DNA of the CDR3 is TGTGCCAGCAGCTTGACAGGCTATGGCTACACCTTC.